The T cell receptor (beta chain) under discussion was sequenced for a study of T-cell reconstitution after alpha-beta-depleted transplantation in children. Overall study findings and caveats: T-cell numbers and diversity one year post-transplant derived largely from freshly generated T cells.

The TCRbeta library incorporated unique molecular identifiers. TCRdb re-called the PCR reads with MiXCR, one entry per CDR3 protein. The profile covers 250,000 to 300,000 distinct CDR3 sequences, with around 7.1% appearing a single time and 9.1% taken by the ten largest. V trimming: 4 bases; J trimming: 3 bases; junction bases outside the gene matches: 7. This CDR3 spans 15 amino acids. Germline CDR1 and CDR2: LGHDT and YNNKEL (reference sequence). Note on this clonotype: Its antigen is currently unknown.

The chain employs TRBV3-1 and TRBJ1-2; 8 bases align to TRBD1. The source was peripheral blood, collected 360 days after TCRalphabeta/CD19-depleted stem cell transplant. This TCR was recovered from a female patient between 2 and 15 years old who had a stem cell transplant for Fanconi anemia, so the T cells may come from the graft donor. CDR3 nucleotide sequence: TGTGCCAGCAGCCCCGGGACAGGAGTCGACTATGGCTACACCTTC. This sequence encodes CASSPGTGVDYGYTF.